A single sample gave rise to the 28 T cell receptor beta chains below, sequenced in a study of CD8 T cells in Susac syndrome. Reverse transcription used about 0.45 to 1 ug RNA and random hexamers. TCRdb passed the immunoSEQ multiplex PCR reads through MiXCR, listing each CDR3 protein once. Of 200,000 to 250,000 distinct CDR3 sequences in the sample, 92% were seen once. The sequenced sample consisted of CD8+ T cells from PBMCs. These receptors all stem from a human donor with multiple sclerosis.

The chain is built from TRBV29-1 and TRBJ1-2; maybe TRBD1 (5 bases). V lost 4 bases and J lost 7, with 13 bases in between. This CDR3 is 12 amino acids long. CDR1 SQVTM and CDR2 ANQGSEA come from the germline V gene. CDR3 in DNA: TGCAGCGTTGTATCAGGGAAAGGTGGCTACACCTTC. Protein sequence: CSVVSGKGGYTF.

This CDR3 reads CASSFTGPLGNTEAFF. In nucleotides, the CDR3 is TGTGCCAGCAGCTTCACGGGACCGCTCGGGAACACTGAAGCTTTCTTT. This chain joins TRBV5-6 and TRBJ1-1, with a possible D match to TRBD1 (5 bases). The length of the CDR3 is 16 residues. The V and J ends lost 2 bases and 1 base respectively, with 15 bases between them. Germline V gene sequence: CDR1 SGHDT, CDR2 YYEEEE.

The chain employs TRBV7-9 and TRBJ2-2; 7 bases line up with TRBD2. Germline lookup yields CDR1 SEHNR and CDR2 FQNEAQ (reference sequence). This CDR3 contains 18 residues. The V segment lost 8 bases and the J segment 4 bases; nucleotides outside the gene matches: 19. The CDR3 loop is CASFLRSQGGGITGELFF. The CDR3 nucleotides read TGTGCCAGCTTCCTGCGTTCTCAAGGCGGGGGAATCACCGGGGAGCTGTTTTTT.

CDR3 sequence: CASSLGGLAGADTQYF. As DNA, the CDR3 is TGTGCCAGCAGCTTAGGCGGACTAGCGGGAGCAGATACGCAGTATTTT. The rearrangement uses TRBV13 and TRBJ2-3, with 13 nucleotides matching TRBD2. The CDR3 is 16 residues long. With V trimmed by 0 bases and J by 4 bases, 1 base remained unmatched. Germline V gives CDR1 PRHDT, CDR2 FYEKMQ (reference sequence). The whole variable domain, filled in from reference TRBV13 and TRBJ2-3, reads AAGVIQSPRHLIKEKRETATLKCYPIPRHDTVYWYQQGPGQDPQFLISFYEKMQSDKGSIPDRFSAQQFSDYHSELNMSSLELGDSALYFCASSLGGLAGADTQYFGPGTRLTVL.

This chain uses TRBV29-1 with TRBJ2-7; D might be TRBD1 (6 bases). This CDR3 has 15 residues. Trimming stripped 7 bases from V and 2 bases from J, with 21 bases between. Germline values: CDR1 SQVTM, CDR2 ANQGSEA. CDR3 residues: CSAAVGALTPYEQYF. CDR3 nucleotides: TGCAGCGCCGCAGTGGGGGCGCTGACCCCCTACGAGCAGTACTTC.

The rearrangement uses TRBV12-3 or TRBV12-4 and TRBJ1-4, with D tentatively TRBD1 (6 bases). The CDR3 covers 14 residues. V was trimmed by 4 bases and J by 5 bases, leaving 11 bases between them. The CDR3 DNA sequence: TGTGCCAGCAGTTCCCCCGGGACAAATGAAAAACTGTTTTTT. Residues: CASSSPGTNEKLFF.

This clonotype appeared a single time. The chain recombines TRBV7-9 with TRBJ1-2; no clear D gene. CDR1 is SEHNR, CDR2 FQNEAQ, per germline (reference sequence). The CDR3 covers 12 residues. V lost 3 bases and J 3 bases, leaving 5 bases between the germline ends. In nucleotides, the CDR3 is TGTGCCAGCAGCTTTCGGGACTATGGCTACACCTTC. As protein: CASSFRDYGYTF.

The V call is TRBV12-5, the J call TRBJ2-2; 11 bases match TRBD2. Germline values: CDR1 LGHNT, CDR2 FRNRAP. The CDR3 runs to 16 residues. Trimming removed 5 bases from V and 1 base from J; junction bases left unmatched: 3. CDR3 residues: CASGRTSGLNTGELFF. The CDR3 region has the DNA TGTGCTAGTGGTCGGACTAGCGGGCTGAACACCGGGGAGCTGTTTTTT.

This chain joins TRBV24-1 and TRBJ1-2, with TRBD1 matching 7 bases. CDR1 is KGHDR and CDR2 is SFDVKD in the germline V gene. Trimming took 10 bases from V and 7 from J; bases not matched to a gene: 17. This CDR3 contains 15 residues. CDR3 amino acids: CATHPWDSRQFGYTF. DNA of the CDR3: TGTGCCACTCATCCTTGGGACAGTAGGCAATTTGGCTACACCTTC.

The J gene is TRBJ2-1, the V gene TRBV12-5, with 9 bases identical to TRBD2. V shed 1 base and J 9 bases; nucleotides not matched to a gene: 13. CDR1 is LGHNT and CDR2 is FRNRAP in the germline V gene. This CDR3 has 17 residues. This CDR3 is CASGLDLIAGVGSEQFF. The CDR3 DNA reads TGTGCTAGTGGTTTGGACTTAATAGCGGGAGTAGGGAGTGAGCAGTTCTTC.

This sequence joins TRBV7-9 and TRBJ2-1, with 15 bases aligning to TRBD2. The CDR3 contains 18 residues. Germline V lookup: CDR1 SEHNR, CDR2 FQNEAQ (reference sequence). The V segment lost 0 bases and the J segment 6 bases; nucleotides outside the gene matches: 6. CDR3 bases: TGTGCCAGCAGCTTAGCGGATGGGACTAGCGGGGGGAGCAATGAGCAGTTCTTC. Residues: CASSLADGTSGGSNEQFF.

J is TRBJ1-4 and V is TRBV15, with a tentative D call TRBD1 (5 bases). CDR1 LNHNV and CDR2 YYDKDF come from the germline V gene (reference sequence). V lost 4 bases and J 8 bases, leaving 26 bases between the germline ends. CDR3 length: 18 residues. The CDR3 reads CATSTATVEGTPREKLFF. The DNA of the CDR3 is TGTGCCACCAGCACAGCGACGGTCGAGGGGACCCCGAGGGAAAAACTGTTTTTT. The whole variable domain, remainder taken from reference TRBV15 and TRBJ1-4, is DAMVIQNPRYQVTQFGKPVTLSCSQTLNHNVMYWYQQKSSQAPKLLFHYYDKDFNNEADTPDNFQSRRPNTSFCFLDIRSPGLGDTAMYLCATSTATVEGTPREKLFFGSGTQLSVL.

The chain carries TRBV10-3 and TRBJ2-1, with D perhaps matching TRBD2 (6 bases). The CDR3 length is 13 residues. V dropped 7 bases and J dropped 7 bases, with 14 bases sitting between them. Germline CDR1 reads ENHRY; CDR2 reads SYGVKD. CDR3 region: CAINDPSENEQFF. CDR3 DNA: TGTGCCATCAACGACCCTAGCGAGAATGAGCAGTTCTTC.

The chain has TRBV6-6 and TRBJ2-5; maybe TRBD2 (5 bases). Germline lookup yields CDR1 MNHNY and CDR2 SVGAGI (reference sequence). The CDR3 has 12 amino acids. The CDR3 protein is CVAGDYQETQYF. DNA for the CDR3: TGTGTTGCGGGCGATTACCAAGAGACCCAGTACTTC.

V is TRBV9 and J is TRBJ2-2; no reliable D call. Trimming stripped 0 bases from V and 1 base from J, with 7 bases between. The CDR3 is 15 residues long. The germline V gene has CDR1 SGDLS and CDR2 YYNGEE. The CDR3 protein is CASSVEELNTGELFF. CDR3 nucleotide sequence: TGTGCCAGCAGCGTAGAAGAGCTGAACACCGGGGAGCTGTTTTTT.

The V gene is TRBV3-1, the J gene TRBJ2-3; perhaps TRBD2 as D (6 bases). Trimming took off 6 bases at V and 2 bases at J, with 18 bases between the two ends. Germline CDR1 and CDR2: LGHDT and YNNKEL (reference sequence). The CDR3 sequence is 16 residues long. In DNA, the CDR3 is TGTGCCAGCAGTTACACGGGGGACCCACTCACAGATACGCAGTATTTT. Protein sequence: CASSYTGDPLTDTQYF.

The chain recombines TRBV9 with TRBJ2-1, with 8 nucleotides matching TRBD1. This CDR3 contains 16 residues. With V trimmed by 3 bases and J by 3 bases, 8 bases remained unmatched. Per the germline V gene, CDR1 is SGDLS and CDR2 is YYNGEE. DNA for the CDR3: TGTGCCAGCAGCGATCAGGAGACAGGGGTCTACAATGAGCAGTTCTTC. Protein: CASSDQETGVYNEQFF.

The rearrangement joins TRBV2 to TRBJ2-1, with D possibly matching TRBD1 (5 bases). CDR1 and CDR2 from the germline V gene are SNHLY and FYNNEI. The CDR3 has 15 residues. Trimming took 2 bases from V and 6 from J, leaving 14 bases between them. The CDR3 protein is CASSEKWGAVNEQFF. CDR3 in DNA: TGTGCCAGCAGTGAAAAATGGGGCGCCGTCAATGAGCAGTTCTTC. The complete variable domain, with remaining parts taken from reference TRBV2 and TRBJ2-1, reads EPEVTQTPSHQVTQMGQEVILRCVPISNHLYFYWYRQILGQKVEFLVSFYNNEISEKSEIFDDQFSVERPDGSNFTLKIRSTKLEDSAMYFCASSEKWGAVNEQFFGPGTRLTVL.

The J gene is TRBJ2-7, the V gene TRBV21-1; the table's D call, TRBD1, has no DNA check behind it. TRBV21-1 is flagged as a pseudogene. The CDR3 runs to 17 residues. CDR3 in DNA: TGTGCCAGCAGCAAAGGAGTTCCGGGACAGGGGGCCTACGAGCAGTACTTC. Encoded protein: CASSKGVPGQGAYEQYF.

The rearrangement links TRBV27 to TRBJ1-1, with D perhaps TRBD1 (6 bases). The germline V and J ends were trimmed by 3 bases and 4 bases, with 18 bases remaining between them. Germline assignment: CDR1 MNHEY and CDR2 SMNVEV (reference sequence). The CDR3 extends over 16 amino acids. Here the CDR3 DNA reads TGTGCCAGCAGTTTCGGTTCCGAGGTCAGGGGCACTGAAGCTTTCTTT. Its protein product is CASSFGSEVRGTEAFF.

The genes are TRBV2 and TRBJ2-2, with 7 nucleotides matching TRBD2. CDR1 and CDR2 from the germline V gene are SNHLY and FYNNEI. Germline trimming cut 6 bases from V and 4 bases from J; bases unmatched to any gene: 5. The CDR3 sequence is 14 residues long. CDR3 region: CASSTSSGTGELFF. The CDR3 DNA sequence: TGTGCCAGCAGCACCTCTAGCGGCACCGGGGAGCTGTTTTTT.

The rearrangement uses TRBV4-3 and TRBJ1-4; 10 bases fit TRBD1. With 3 bases clipped from V and 7 bases from J, the junction kept 2 bases outside the gene matches. Germline V gene data show CDR1 as LGHNA and CDR2 as YSLEER. The CDR3 contains 14 residues. The CDR3 spells CASSQDRGSEKLFF. For the CDR3, the DNA is TGCGCCAGCAGCCAGGACAGGGGGAGTGAAAAACTGTTTTTT.

This chain connects TRBV20-1 to TRBJ2-5; TRBD2 is a possible D gene (5 bases). V was trimmed by 1 base and J by 4 bases, leaving 7 bases between them. This CDR3 contains 12 residues. Looked up from germline, CDR1 is DFQATT and CDR2 is SNEGSKA (reference sequence). The chain's CDR3 is CSARAEGETQYF. The CDR3 DNA sequence: TGCAGTGCTAGAGCAGAGGGAGAGACCCAGTACTTC.

This chain uses TRBV6-5 with TRBJ2-6, with TRBD1 matching over 8 bases. V was clipped by 4 bases and J by 0 bases; unmatched bases: 14. In germline, CDR1 is MNHEY, CDR2 SVGAGI. The CDR3 covers 20 residues. CDR3 sequence reads: CASSSRAPGQESSGANVLTF. In nucleotides, the CDR3 is TGTGCCAGCAGTTCACGGGCCCCGGGACAGGAAAGCTCTGGGGCCAACGTCCTGACTTTC.

The chain joins TRBV6-2 or TRBV6-3 to TRBJ2-7; D is unresolved. The length of the CDR3 is 13 residues. Deletions cut 9 bases from V and 4 bases from J, with 16 bases between. The V gene's germline CDR1 is MNHEY and CDR2 SVGEGT. The CDR3 here is CASRYSDEYEQYF. CDR3 nucleotide sequence: TGTGCCAGTCGATACAGTGATGAATACGAGCAGTACTTC.

The chain joins TRBV29-1 to TRBJ2-7; D may be TRBD2 (6 bases). Germline V gives CDR1 SQVTM, CDR2 ANQGSEA. Deletions cut 2 bases from V and 7 bases from J, with 12 bases between. The CDR3 runs 12 residues. The CDR3 here is CSVERLAGEQYF. The CDR3 region has the DNA TGCAGCGTTGAAAGGTTGGCGGGGGAGCAGTACTTC.

The chain has TRBV24-1 and TRBJ2-1; possible D gene TRBD2, 7 bases. In germline, CDR1 is KGHDR, CDR2 SFDVKD. Trimming took 3 bases from V and 7 from J, leaving 15 bases between them. This CDR3 region has 15 residues. For the CDR3, the DNA is TGTGCCACCAGTGATAGGGGGGGTTTGGGGAATGAGCAGTTCTTC. Its translation: CATSDRGGLGNEQFF.

The V and J genes are TRBV2 and TRBJ2-1, with TRBD2 identical over 9 bases. Unmatched junction bases numbered 11, after V lost 4 bases and J lost 4 bases. This CDR3 is built from 17 residues. Germline loops: CDR1 SNHLY, CDR2 FYNNEI. This CDR3 reads CASSGLAETRRYNEQFF. CDR3 nucleotide sequence: TGTGCCAGCAGTGGACTAGCGGAGACTCGGCGGTACAATGAGCAGTTCTTC.